This T cell receptor beta chain was observed in a study of blood T cell repertoires in COVID-19. At the level of the study: From the United States, Italy and Spain came samples of acute and convalescent COVID-19. T cells, B-cell-depleted T cells, or PBMCs supplied cDNA or gDNA.

Study processing details: Reference gene primer amplification gave estimated nucleated cell counts. The protocol was immunoSEQ multiplex PCR, while the TCRdb copy is restricted to in-frame clones and leaves out a portion. The V and J calls and clone size were taken over from that table, and D and trimming were inferred from the DNA. Of approximately 480,000 clones in the sample, about 88% are singletons; the top ten hold roughly 0.84%. Germline CDR1 reads SQVTM; CDR2 reads ANQGSEA. The CDR3 is made up of 14 amino acids. The V end was cut by 7 bases, the J end by 6 bases, with 22 bases between. While infection was still active, Seattle patients were enrolled and then followed longitudinally.

The TCR originated in a man aged 18 to 35 with COVID-19, enrolled during active disease. This chain joins TRBV29-1 and TRBJ2-7; no clear D. Source material: peripheral blood. This chain's CDR3 is CSARNNPLPSEQYF. As DNA, the CDR3 is TGCAGCGCCAGAAACAACCCCTTGCCCTCCGAGCAGTACTTC.